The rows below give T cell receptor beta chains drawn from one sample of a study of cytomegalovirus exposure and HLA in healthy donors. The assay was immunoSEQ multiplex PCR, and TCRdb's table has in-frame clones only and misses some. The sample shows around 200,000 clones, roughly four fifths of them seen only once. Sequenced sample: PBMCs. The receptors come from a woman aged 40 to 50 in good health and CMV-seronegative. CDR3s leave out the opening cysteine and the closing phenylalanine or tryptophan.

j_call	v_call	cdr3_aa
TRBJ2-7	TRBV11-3	ASSLESELYEQY
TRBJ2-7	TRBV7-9	ASSFYDRGYEQY
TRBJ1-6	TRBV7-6	ASSLVGDSNSPLH
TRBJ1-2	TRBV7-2	ASSLGGTGADLNYGYT
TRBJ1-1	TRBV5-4	ASSSPGGGPSEAF
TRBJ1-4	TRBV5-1	ASSLGAGTGTPNEKLF
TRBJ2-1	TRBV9	ASSEQQGSYNEQF
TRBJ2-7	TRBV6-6	ASSPRDTLYEQY
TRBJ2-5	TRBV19	ASRPSPEETQY
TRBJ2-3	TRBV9	ASSVLGRANADTQY
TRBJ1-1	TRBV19	ASSIGTGGSEAF
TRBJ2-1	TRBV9	ASTLRDRGYSGSYNEQF
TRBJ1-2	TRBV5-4	ASRPDSSYGYT
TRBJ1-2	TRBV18	ASSPDQGPSSGYT
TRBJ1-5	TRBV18	ASSPRAGENQPQH
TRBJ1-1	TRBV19	ASSKSRGTGEAF
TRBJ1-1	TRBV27	ASRSTGPFQGTEAF
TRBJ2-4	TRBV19	ASKPPGGALPNIQY
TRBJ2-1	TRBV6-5	ASSYEGSSYNEQF
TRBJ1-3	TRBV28	ASSLWGQAIGNTIY
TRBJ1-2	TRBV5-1	ASSPTGFNYGYT
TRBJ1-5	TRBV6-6	ATNPQGSYSNQPQH
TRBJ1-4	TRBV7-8	ASSLGADPPEKLF
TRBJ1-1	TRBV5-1	ASSFEGQMNTEAF
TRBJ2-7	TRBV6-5	ASSYSIQGGYEQY
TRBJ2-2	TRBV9	ASSTVAGGNTGELF
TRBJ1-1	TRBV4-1	ASSQDTQYTEAF
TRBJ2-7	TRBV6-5	ASSRAPLWEQY
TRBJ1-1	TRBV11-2	ASRPGTGKTEAF
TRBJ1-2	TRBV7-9	ASSLLQGYGYT
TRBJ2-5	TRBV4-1	ASSQDNSQETQY
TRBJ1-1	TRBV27	ASSFTRGATEAF
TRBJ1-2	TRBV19	ASSIGGSGYT
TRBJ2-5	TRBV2	ASSEGTGGIQETQY
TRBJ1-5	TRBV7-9	ASSSSSDQPQH
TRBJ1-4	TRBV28	ASAIGSLNEKLF
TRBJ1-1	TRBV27	ASSSGQTFLVGTEAF
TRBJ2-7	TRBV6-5	ASSYSFRGYEQY
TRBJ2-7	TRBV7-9	ASSLVAGDEQY
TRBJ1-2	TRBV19	ASSILSGADRNYGYT
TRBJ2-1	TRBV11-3	ASSSSPPVYNEQF
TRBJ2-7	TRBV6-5	ASKLAGGDEQY
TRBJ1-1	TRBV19	ASSIGSSAGAF
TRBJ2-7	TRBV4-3	ASSQHGGGTYEQY
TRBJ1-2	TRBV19	ASSAYPGGYT
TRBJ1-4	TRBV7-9	ASSAQMGGGSVEKLF
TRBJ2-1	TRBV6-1	ASRDRHERGAEQF
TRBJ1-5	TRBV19	ASSIDNTGYSNQPQH
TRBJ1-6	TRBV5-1	ASSLEAQKNYNSPLH
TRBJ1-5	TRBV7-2	ASSLTGISNQPQH